In this sample, the clone carrying this T cell receptor (beta chain) turned up once. The antigen remains unidentified. The study ran its PCR with 60 Vbeta and 13 Jbeta primers. Repertoires were generated with immunoSEQ multiplex PCR, while TCRdb's copy carries only in-frame clones and drops some. This table holds over 200,000 clones, about 85% found once. The sample originates from a study of cytomegalovirus exposure and HLA in healthy donors. V was pared by 4 bases and J by 6 bases, with 4 bases of the junction left unmatched. The CDR3 extends over 12 amino acids. CDR1 and CDR2 (germline): SQVTM, ANQGSEA. Notes on the study in general: A missense variant in DCLRE1C was later tied to TCR beta V- and J-gene trimming. Researchers counted approximately 160 TCR beta chains as cytomegalovirus-associated.

The genes are TRBV29-1 and TRBJ1-2, with 8 bases that match TRBD1. The TCR sequence derives from a human donor in good health. Sequencing was done on a sample of PBMCs. The CDR3 sequence is CSVVKQGDGYTF. The CDR3 bases are TGCAGCGTTGTAAAACAGGGGGATGGCTACACCTTC.